This T cell receptor beta chain comes out of a study of beta chain features in type 1 diabetes. Sequenced material consisted of expressed TCRB transcripts (all of the isolated RNA was reverse transcribed). Sequencing was performed with immunoSEQ multiplex PCR; in TCRdb, only in-frame clones are kept and a portion is missing. The sample records 120,000 or so clones, around 15% being singletons. V was clipped by 3 bases and J by 1 base, with 9 bases between them. CDR1 is SNHLY and CDR2 is FYNNEI in the germline V gene. The CDR3 is 14 amino acids. Points from the study as a whole: Type 1 diabetes patients showed a moderate but significant shortening of TCRB CDR3s in all four CD4+ subsets.

Concerning this clone: Its antigen is as yet unknown.

The receptor was isolated from a man younger than 35 with type 1 diabetes. Sequencing was carried out using central memory CD4+ T cells from blood. The chain is built from TRBV2 and TRBJ1-1, with D possibly TRBD1 on 5 matching bases. CDR3 protein: CASSEGGENTEAFF. The DNA of the CDR3 is TGTGCCAGCAGTGAGGGGGGAGAGAACACTGAAGCTTTCTTT.